These 10 T cell receptor beta chains originate from one sample sequenced in a study of graft-versus-host responses after intestinal transplantation. Their recognized antigens are unknown. The table came from immunoSEQ multiplex PCR; TCRdb's copy has only in-frame clones and leaves some out. The sample records 55,000 to 80,000 clones, more than 90% being singletons. The material sequenced was unstimulated CD8+ T cells sorted from spleen or lymph node cells, taken before transplant. Receptors were obtained from a human donor who was the organ donor for an intestinal transplant.

The chain carries TRBV6-5 and TRBJ1-1; TRBD1 might be the D (6 bases). The CDR3 extends over 13 amino acids. V was clipped by 6 bases and J by 1 base, with 9 bases between them. Looked up from germline, CDR1 is MNHEY and CDR2 is SVGAGI. The CDR3 sequence is CASSRTENTEAFF. In DNA form, the CDR3 reads TGTGCCAGCAGCAGGACAGAGAACACTGAAGCTTTCTTT.

The rearrangement uses TRBV21-1 and TRBJ1-5. TRBV21-1 is given as a pseudogene. This CDR3 is 15 amino acids long. In DNA form, the CDR3 reads TGTGCCAGCAGCCGAGGCCGGGGAGGGAATCAGCCCCAGCATTTT. Encoded protein: CASSRGRGGNQPQHF.

This clone was counted between two and nine times. A read error may account for a junction end that differs from germline. This chain joins TRBV30 and TRBJ1-3, with a weak D call TRBD1 (6 bases). CDR1 is GTSNPN and CDR2 is SVGIG in the germline V gene (reference sequence). The CDR3 spans 13 residues. CDR3 amino acids: CAWDDRNGDTIYF. The CDR3 DNA reads as TGTGCCTGGGATGACAGGAATGGAGACACCATATATTTT.

This clone was seen only once. The chain recombines TRBV5-6 with TRBJ1-5; D may be TRBD1 (6 bases). The V gene's germline CDR1 is SGHDT and CDR2 YYEEEE. V was pared by 0 bases and J by 2 bases, with 15 bases between. This CDR3 spans 17 amino acids. The CDR3 coding sequence is TGTGCCAGCAGCTTGGGGCCAGGGGCACTCGGCAATCAGCCCCAGCATTTT. Translation: CASSLGPGALGNQPQHF.

By share, this clone ranks as medium-sized. The genes are TRBV5-6 and TRBJ2-7; D may be TRBD1 (5 bases). CDR1 SGHDT and CDR2 YYEEEE come from the germline V gene. The V end was cut by 0 bases, the J end by 0 bases, with 13 bases between. The CDR3 runs 16 residues. The CDR3 reads CASSLEQGPSSYEQYF. CDR3 nucleotide sequence: TGTGCCAGCAGCTTGGAGCAGGGCCCAAGCTCCTACGAGCAGTACTTC.

The chain employs TRBV9 and TRBJ2-1, with D tentatively TRBD1 (5 bases). The ends were cut back, 0 bases at V and 4 bases at J, with 5 bases in the middle. Germline V gives CDR1 SGDLS, CDR2 YYNGEE. This CDR3 spans 13 amino acids. Here the CDR3 DNA reads TGTGCCAGCAGCGTAGAGGGGTACAATGAGCAGTTCTTC. Encoded protein: CASSVEGYNEQFF.

This clone occurred a few times. This sequence joins TRBV6-5 and TRBJ2-7, with 7 nucleotides matching TRBD2. The CDR3 is 13 amino acids. Looked up from germline, CDR1 is MNHEY and CDR2 is SVGAGI. V dropped 6 bases and J dropped 2; count of bases not matched to a gene: 4. This CDR3 is CASSRAGPYEQYF. CDR3 bases: TGTGCCAGCAGCCGAGCGGGGCCCTACGAGCAGTACTTC.

The rearrangement links TRBV7-2 to TRBJ1-2, with D possibly TRBD1 on 5 matching bases. V gave up 2 bases and J gave up 7 bases, with 8 bases separating them. Germline CDR1 and CDR2: SGHTA and FQGNSA. This CDR3 is built from 12 residues. The CDR3 DNA sequence: TGTGCCAGCAGCTTAACAGGAGTTGGCTACACCTTC. It yields the protein CASSLTGVGYTF.

The rearrangement joins TRBV4-2 to TRBJ2-1; TRBD2 agrees at 10 bases. Losses at the gene ends were 3 bases for V and 4 bases for J; bases not matched to a gene: 9. This CDR3 has 17 residues. Germline values: CDR1 LGHNA, CDR2 YNFKEQ. Here the CDR3 DNA reads TGTGCCAGCAGCCAGGATGTAGGGACTAGCGTTTACAATGAGCAGTTCTTC. Amino acids: CASSQDVGTSVYNEQFF.

The genes are TRBV27 and TRBJ2-7; 10 nucleotides line up with TRBD1. The junction had 8 bases not matched to a gene; V was cut back by 5 bases and J by 7 bases. The length of the CDR3 is 14 residues. CDR1 MNHEY and CDR2 SMNVEV come from the germline V gene (reference sequence). CDR3: CASSRDRGAVEQYF. The CDR3 bases are TGTGCCAGCAGTAGGGACAGGGGTGCGGTGGAGCAGTACTTC.